The 18 T cell receptor beta chains below were found in one sample sequenced in a study of identical twins (dated by TCRdb to about 2016). The protocol used for the library was 5' RACE. TCRdb lists the instrument as Illumina HiSeq 2000. Using fastp at Q25 and MiXCR, TCRdb reprocessed the public reads and kept productive beta chains. Rows matching on CDR3 protein sequence are summarized as one entry with the most common DNA and genes. The sample table lists fewer than 500,000 distinct CDR3 sequences, about 13% of them with a count of one. Approximately 0.9% of the sample is in the top ten clones. These data also featured in a second study, about yellow fever vaccine responses in identical twins.

Sample: CD4+ T cells sorted from blood. These receptors were obtained from a woman aged 18-29 years in good health.

V gene TRBV28 combines with J gene TRBJ2-1; D is uncertain. This CDR3 region has 10 residues. Germline assignment: CDR1 MDHEN and CDR2 SYDVKM. V was trimmed by 7 bases and J by 6 bases, leaving 4 bases between them. CDR3 residues: CASKSNEQFF. The CDR3 DNA reads TGTGCCAGCAAGTCCAATGAGCAGTTCTTC.

V gene TRBV27 combines with J gene TRBJ2-1; TRBD1 is a possible D gene (5 bases). Trimming removed 6 bases at V and 6 bases at J, with 12 bases between. The CDR3 has 13 amino acids. Looked up from germline, CDR1 is MNHEY and CDR2 is SMNVEV (reference sequence). Here the CDR3 reads CASSYRLANEQFF. The CDR3 coding sequence is TGTGCCAGCAGCTACAGGCTGGCCAATGAGCAGTTCTTC.

This clonotype was detected only a few times. The chain couples TRBV10-3 to TRBJ1-6, with TRBD1 as a possible D gene (5 bases). V was trimmed by 0 bases and J by 7 bases, leaving 13 bases between them. Per the germline V gene, CDR1 is ENHRY and CDR2 is SYGVKD. The CDR3 is 16 amino acids. CDR3 sequence reads: CAISESQGSHNSPLHF. The CDR3 nucleotides read TGTGCCATCAGTGAGTCTCAGGGTTCACACAATTCACCCCTCCACTTT.

This clonotype was seen many times. The chain carries TRBV20-1 and TRBJ2-7, with TRBD2 matching 12 bases. V gave up 6 bases and J gave up 6 bases; unmatched junction bases: 6. This CDR3 comprises 13 residues. Germline V CDR1 and CDR2: DFQATT, SNEGSKA (reference sequence). The CDR3 DNA reads TGCAGTGCCAGACTAGCGGGAGCCCCCGAGCAGTACTTC. It encodes CSARLAGAPEQYF.

In the case of this clonotype: Germline is not matched at one junction end, which may reflect a read error. The chain combines TRBV7-2 with TRBJ2-5, with 7 bases that match TRBD2. Germline values: CDR1 SGHTA, CDR2 FQGNSA. The CDR3 has 12 amino acids. The CDR3 region is CASSLLGGGSFF. The CDR3, as DNA: TGTGCCAGCAGCCTTTTGGGGGGAGGGTCCTTCTTC.

This clonotype came up many times. This chain connects TRBV7-6 to TRBJ2-7; possibly TRBD2 for D (5 bases). With 0 bases removed from V and 4 bases from J, the gap between germline ends came to 13 bases. The germline V gene has CDR1 SGHVS and CDR2 FNYEAQ. This CDR3 has 15 amino acids. Written as DNA, the CDR3 is TGTGCCAGCAGCTTAGCGTCCGGGGTTGGGTACGAGCAGTACTTC. It specifies CASSLASGVGYEQYF.

The J gene is TRBJ1-1, the V gene TRBV4-2; maybe TRBD1 (5 bases). CDR3 size: 14 residues. Germline V gives CDR1 LGHNA, CDR2 YNFKEQ. V lost 0 bases to trimming and J lost 7 bases, with 12 bases between them. The CDR3 sequence is CASSQESGRGEAFF. In nucleotides, the CDR3 is TGTGCCAGCAGCCAAGAATCGGGGCGAGGTGAAGCTTTCTTT.

This clonotype has a handful of counts. The J gene is TRBJ2-5, the V gene TRBV5-1; the D gene could be TRBD1 or TRBD2 (6 bases each). This CDR3 comprises 15 residues. Germline CDR1 reads SGHRS; CDR2 reads YFSETQ. Trimming took off 7 bases at V and 1 base at J, with 17 bases between the two ends. CDR3 bases: TGCGCCAGCTCTTCAGTGGGGGGCCTCCAAGAGACCCAGTACTTC. Translated: CASSSVGGLQETQYF.

The chain recombines TRBV20-1 with TRBJ1-5, with TRBD1 matching over 10 bases. V lost 5 bases, J lost 0 bases, and 1 base stayed unmatched. CDR3 length equals 14 residues. Germline CDR1 DFQATT, CDR2 SNEGSKA (reference sequence). The CDR3 protein is CSAGTGDSNQPQHF. The CDR3 region has the DNA TGCAGTGCTGGGACAGGGGATAGCAATCAGCCCCAGCATTTT.

A few counts support this clonotype. This sequence joins TRBV7-2 and TRBJ2-7; no clear D. This CDR3 is built from 15 residues. V was cut by 1 base and J by 5 bases, with 15 bases left in between. From germline, CDR1 is SGHTA and CDR2 FQGNSA. The DNA for the CDR3 is TGTGCCAGCAGCTTAGACGGCAGTGAATGGAACGAGCAGTACTTC. Translation: CASSLDGSEWNEQYF.

The rearrangement joins TRBV27 to TRBJ1-2, with D perhaps TRBD1 (5 bases). The V and J ends lost 1 base and 7 bases respectively, with 28 bases between them. Germline values: CDR1 MNHEY, CDR2 SMNVEV (reference sequence). This CDR3 contains 19 residues. The CDR3 bases are TGTGCCAGCAGTTTATTAGGGAAGGGCAGGGACTATTTCGAGGGTGGCTACACCTTC. This translates into CASSLLGKGRDYFEGGYTF.

V is TRBV6-2 or TRBV6-3 and J is TRBJ2-2, with 7 positions matching TRBD2. Trimming at V came to 1 base and at J to 2 bases, leaving 4 bases not matched to a gene. Germline V gives CDR1 MNHEY, CDR2 SVGEGT. The length of the CDR3 is 16 residues. DNA for the CDR3: TGTGCCAGCAGTTACTTGCGGGAGTTTAACACCGGGGAGCTGTTTTTT. As protein: CASSYLREFNTGELFF.

The table lists this clonotype with a few counts. The genes are TRBV2 and TRBJ2-5; 8 bases align to TRBD1. Germline lookup yields CDR1 SNHLY and CDR2 FYNNEI. V lost 4 bases to trimming and J lost 5 bases; unmatched junction nucleotides: 6. CDR3 length: 14 residues. CDR3 DNA: TGTGCCAGCAGTGTAGGACAGGGTGCCGAGACCCAGTACTTC. This gives the protein CASSVGQGAETQYF.

This sequence joins TRBV27 and TRBJ2-6; D perhaps matches TRBD1 (5 bases). Deletions cut 6 bases from V and 4 bases from J, with 25 bases between. The CDR3 totals 19 residues. The germline V gene encodes CDR1 MNHEY and CDR2 SMNVEV (reference sequence). The DNA for the CDR3 is TGTGCCAGCAGCCTCATTATTACAGGTCGGGTCGGCGGGGCCAACGTCCTGACTTTC. Translated, it gives CASSLIITGRVGGANVLTF.

This clonotype turned up a few times. The CDR3 nucleotides read TGCAGTGCTAGCTTGTTAGCGGCCAACTACGAGCAGTACTTC. It specifies CSASLLAANYEQYF. V and J are TRBV20-1 and TRBJ2-7; D perhaps matches TRBD2 (6 bases). CDR3 length: 14 amino acids. Looked up from germline, CDR1 is DFQATT and CDR2 is SNEGSKA (reference sequence). The V end was cut by 3 bases, the J end by 3 bases, with 15 bases between.

This clonotype was seen more than once but under ten times. CDR3 amino acids: CASSGVRGSNQPQHF. For the CDR3, the DNA is TGTGCCAGCAGTGGGGTTAGGGGAAGCAATCAGCCCCAGCATTTT. The chain joins TRBV12-3 or TRBV12-4 to TRBJ1-5, with a weak D call TRBD1 (5 bases). V was pared by 5 bases and J by 1 base, with 12 bases between. The CDR3 length is 15 residues.

The CDR3 spells CASSVPGNSYEQYF. The CDR3 DNA reads TGTGCCAGCAGTGTCCCCGGGAACTCCTACGAGCAGTACTTC. V and J are TRBV28 and TRBJ2-7; TRBD2 might be the D (5 bases). CDR1 and CDR2 (germline): MDHEN, SYDVKM. CDR3 size: 14 residues. The V and J ends lost 5 bases and 0 bases respectively, with 11 bases between them. The whole variable domain, remainder taken from reference TRBV28 and TRBJ2-7, is DVKVTQSSRYLVKRTGEKVFLECVQDMDHENMFWYRQDPGLGLRLIYFSYDVKMKEKGDIPEGYSVSREKKERFSLILESASTNQTSMYLCASSVPGNSYEQYFGPGTRLTVT.

The sample holds a few counts of this clonotype. The chain couples TRBV5-1 to TRBJ2-7; 10 nucleotides align to TRBD2. The CDR3 extends over 15 amino acids. The germline gives CDR1 SGHRS, CDR2 YFSETQ. V gave up 3 bases and J gave up 4 bases; unmatched junction bases: 7. The CDR3 coding sequence is TGCGCCAGCAGCTGGAGCGGGGGGGCTGAGTACGAGCAGTACTTC. It translates to CASSWSGGAEYEQYF.